This T cell receptor (beta chain) was retrieved from a study of shared clonotypes between healthy human individuals. The wider study: The people who gave samples were two women and three men aged 18 to 49.

An even split of each subset's genomic DNA across several immunoSEQ plates was performed. Assay used: immunoSEQ multiplex PCR; TCRdb lists only in-frame clones, some missing. Of roughly 1,600,000 clones listed, 98% are singletons. Study findings and constraints: Larger richness was generally estimated for naive than memory subsets.

Trimming removed 2 bases at V and 6 bases at J, with 10 bases between. The CDR3 extends over 14 amino acids. Germline V gene data show CDR1 as MRHNA and CDR2 as SNTAGT. Remarks on this clone: Its matching antigen is unknown.

The chain links TRBV6-4 to TRBJ2-2, with D unresolved. What was sequenced was naive CD4+ T cells sorted from blood. Documented subset: CD45RA+ positively selected. This TCR was sampled from a man younger than 45 in good health. The CDR3 protein is CASSDVWLAGELFF. The CDR3 DNA reads TGTGCCAGCAGTGACGTGTGGCTAGCCGGGGAGCTGTTTTTT.